This paragraph covers one TCR beta chain sequence. The CDR3 extends over 15 amino acids. In germline, CDR1 is KGHSH, CDR2 LQKENI. Trimming removed 3 bases from V and 5 bases from J, with 11 bases in between. These data belong to a study of blood T cell repertoires in COVID-19. Study summary: Samples came from the United States, Italy and Spain, spanning acute and convalescent COVID-19. Sources were T cells, B-cell-depleted T cells, or PBMCs; the material itself was cDNA or gDNA.

Per the study methods: By means of reference gene primer amplification, nucleated cell counts were estimated. Profiled with immunoSEQ multiplex PCR; TCRdb holds only in-frame clones, not every one. The DNA gave D and trimming, while V, J and clone size come from that table. The sample includes roughly 250,000 clones, 70% to 85% of them seen just once. The clonotype was recovered from a woman between 40 and 55 years old with active or convalescent COVID-19. V usage is TRBV18 and J usage is TRBJ1-6; D remains unclear. The sample consisted of peripheral blood. The CDR3 region is CASSPETRNNSPLHF. DNA for the CDR3: TGTGCCAGCTCACCCGAGACACGGAATAATTCACCCCTCCACTTT.